This T cell receptor (beta chain) was obtained from a study of blood T cell repertoires in COVID-19. The wider study: Samples of COVID-19 (acute and convalescent) were obtained from the United States, Italy and Spain. From T cells, B-cell-depleted T cells, or PBMCs came the material, which was cDNA or gDNA.

Original analysis: Estimation of nucleated cell counts relied on the amplification of reference gene primers. The data were produced by immunoSEQ multiplex PCR, yet TCRdb's version contains in-frame clones alone and is incomplete. V, J and clone size are those of that table, while D and trimming were read from the DNA. Here the sample spans 70,000 or so clones, around 89% being singletons. V lost 1 base, J lost 5 bases, and 8 bases stayed unmatched. The germline V gene encodes CDR1 SGHRS and CDR2 YFSETQ. This CDR3 spans 16 amino acids. The sample taken for sequencing was peripheral blood. The rearrangement links TRBV5-1 to TRBJ2-5; 10 bases map to TRBD1. The receptor was derived from a man in his sixties with acute or convalescent COVID-19. DNA of the CDR3: TGCGCCAGCAGCTTGAGACAGGGGGCGCTCCAGGAGACCCAGTACTTC. Translation gives CASSLRQGALQETQYF.